Each of the 8 T cell receptor beta chains below was sequenced from the same sample in a study of cytomegalovirus exposure and HLA in healthy donors (dated by TCRdb to the late 2010s). The method behind the library was the immunoSEQ multiplex PCR assay. As stored in TCRdb, this immuneACCESS dataset retains in-frame rearrangements with V and J assigned. A fraction of the clones does not appear; measured against another copy, unresolved V genes explain less than half of the discrepancy, and the remainder lacks a known reason. The sample yields around 130,000 clones; 89% were counted once. About 3.5% of the sample belongs to the ten largest clones. Sequenced material: PBMCs. These receptors were taken from a man aged 30 to 45 in good health and CMV-seronegative.

The V and J genes are TRBV9 and TRBJ1-2; D call uncertain. Germline assignment: CDR1 SGDLS and CDR2 YYNGEE. CDR3 length: 14 residues. Trimming shortened V by 0 bases and J by 4 bases, and 10 bases separated the two germline ends. CDR3 in DNA: TGTGCCAGCAGCGTAGCTGGGCAGTTCTATGGCTACACCTTC. This sequence encodes CASSVAGQFYGYTF. The full variable domain, its missing parts supplied by reference TRBV9 and TRBJ1-2, is DSGVTQTPKHLITATGQRVTLRCSPRSGDLSVYWYQQSLDQGLQFLIQYYNGEERAKGNILERFSAQQFPDLHSELNLSSLELGDSALYFCASSVAGQFYGYTFGSGTRLTVV.

The chain joins TRBV5-6 to TRBJ2-7, with D possibly matching TRBD1 (6 bases). CDR1 is SGHDT and CDR2 is YYEEEE in the germline V gene. V shed 1 base and J shed 5 bases, with 22 bases lying between them. The CDR3 has 17 residues. Here the CDR3 DNA reads TGTGCCAGCAGCTTGTTGACAGGCCGTCCCGGAGTGAACGAGCAGTACTTC. Protein product: CASSLLTGRPGVNEQYF.

The V gene is TRBV18, the J gene TRBJ2-7, with 8 nucleotides matching TRBD1. The V segment lost 2 bases and the J segment 3 bases; nucleotides outside the gene matches: 9. From germline, CDR1 is KGHSH and CDR2 LQKENI. The CDR3 is 16 residues long. CDR3: CASSPDSGGWVYEQYF. CDR3 DNA: TGTGCCAGCTCACCAGATTCAGGGGGCTGGGTCTACGAGCAGTACTTC.

The rearrangement links TRBV4-2 to TRBJ1-5, with a weak D call TRBD1 (5 bases). The CDR3 length is 15 residues. From germline, CDR1 is LGHNA and CDR2 YNFKEQ. V was cut by 0 bases and J by 3 bases, with 9 bases left in between. The DNA of the CDR3 is TGTGCCAGCAGCCAAGAGCGGGACCCCAATCAGCCCCAGCATTTT. Translation gives CASSQERDPNQPQHF.

This clone was counted a single time. V gene TRBV27 combines with J gene TRBJ1-2, with a possible D match to TRBD1 (5 bases). Germline loops: CDR1 MNHEY, CDR2 SMNVEV (reference sequence). V was pared by 6 bases and J by 8 bases, with 19 bases between. CDR3 length equals 14 residues. The CDR3 DNA is TGTGCCAGCAGCCTTGACCGGGGGGTTGACGGCTACACCTTC. This sequence encodes CASSLDRGVDGYTF.

The rearrangement joins TRBV29-1 to TRBJ1-1; 9 nucleotides align to TRBD1. Germline V CDR1 and CDR2: SQVTM, ANQGSEA. The V segment lost 4 bases and the J segment 7 bases; nucleotides outside the gene matches: 16. The CDR3 contains 16 residues. As DNA, the CDR3 is TGCAGCGTTGTGGGATGGGGACAGGGAGGATTGGGTGAAGCTTTCTTT. Protein: CSVVGWGQGGLGEAFF. Variable domain in full (rest from reference TRBV29-1 and TRBJ1-1): SAVISQKPSRDICQRGTSLTIQCQVDSQVTMMFWYRQQPGQSLTLIATANQGSEATYESGFVIDKFPISRPNLTFSTLTVSNMSPEDSSIYLCSVVGWGQGGLGEAFFGQGTRLTVV.

The chain combines TRBV19 with TRBJ1-5; 7 bases map to TRBD1. V was pared by 5 bases and J by 3 bases, with 10 bases of the junction left unmatched. The CDR3 spans 16 residues. Germline V CDR1 and CDR2: LNHDA, SQIVND (reference sequence). CDR3 in DNA: TGTGCCAGTAGTCCCTCTTTGGAGGGGGCCAATCAGCCCCAGCATTTT. Protein: CASSPSLEGANQPQHF.

The rearrangement links TRBV4-3 to TRBJ2-1; 8 nucleotides line up with TRBD2. Germline trimming cut 4 bases from V and 8 bases from J; bases unmatched to any gene: 7. The CDR3 length is 14 residues. The germline V gene encodes CDR1 LGHNA and CDR2 YSLEER. CDR3 sequence: CASSLGLVSYEQFF. The CDR3 bases are TGCGCCAGCAGCCTGGGACTAGTTAGCTATGAGCAGTTCTTC.